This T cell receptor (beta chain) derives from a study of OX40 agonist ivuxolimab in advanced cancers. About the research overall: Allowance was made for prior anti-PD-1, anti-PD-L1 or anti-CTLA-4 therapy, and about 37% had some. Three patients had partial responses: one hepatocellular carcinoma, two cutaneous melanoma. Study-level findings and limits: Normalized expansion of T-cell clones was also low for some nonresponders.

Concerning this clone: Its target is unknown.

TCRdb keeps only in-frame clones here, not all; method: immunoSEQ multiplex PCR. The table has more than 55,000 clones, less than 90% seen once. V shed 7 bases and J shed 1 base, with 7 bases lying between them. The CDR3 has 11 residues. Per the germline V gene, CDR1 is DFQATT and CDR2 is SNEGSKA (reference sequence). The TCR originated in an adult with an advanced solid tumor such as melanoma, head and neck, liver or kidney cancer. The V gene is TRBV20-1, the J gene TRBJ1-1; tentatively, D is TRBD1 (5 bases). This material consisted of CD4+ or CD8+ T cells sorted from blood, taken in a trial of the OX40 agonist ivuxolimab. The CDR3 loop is CSVQGNTEAFF. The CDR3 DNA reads TGCAGTGTTCAGGGGAACACTGAAGCTTTCTTT.